This T cell receptor (beta chain) was identified during a study of blood T cell repertoires in COVID-19. Across the study: The samples span acute and convalescent COVID-19 from the United States, Italy and Spain. PBMCs, B-cell-depleted T cells, or T cells were the source of the cDNA or gDNA that made up the material.

Germline values: CDR1 MNHNS, CDR2 SASEGT. This CDR3 spans 16 amino acids. J was trimmed by 5 bases and V by 4 bases; bases with no gene match: 10. Under the authors' procedure: Amplification with reference gene primers provided the estimates of nucleated cell counts. Sequenced by immunoSEQ multiplex PCR; TCRdb stores in-frame clones only, minus some. V and J calls and clone size are as listed in that table; D and trimming were resolved from the DNA. The table lists some 110,000 clones, 82% of them singletons. The chain carries TRBV6-1 and TRBJ2-5; TRBD2 aligns across 10 bases. The sequenced sample was peripheral blood. This receptor was identified in a woman between 65 and 79 years old with acute or convalescent COVID-19. CDR3 loop: CASSAKASGGGETQYF. The CDR3 DNA follows: TGTGCCAGCAGTGCAAAGGCTAGCGGGGGCGGGGAGACCCAGTACTTC.